The 3 T cell receptor beta chains below all came from one sample that was sequenced in a study of T-cell reconstitution after alpha-beta-depleted transplantation in children. Unique molecular identifiers were incorporated during preparation of the TCRbeta library. TCRdb ran MiXCR on the PCR reads and lists one entry per CDR3 protein. The sample lists 500,000 to 650,000 distinct CDR3 sequences, over 10% occurring once. The source material was PBMCs, mostly from graft donor cells, sampled 360 days after TCRalphabeta/CD19-depleted stem cell transplant. These receptors all come from a male patient younger than 18 who had a stem cell transplant for acute myeloid leukemia, so the T cells may come from the graft donor.

This clonotype was counted at least ten times. This rearrangement joins TRBV30 to TRBJ1-2, with D possibly matching TRBD1 (6 bases). Germline CDR1 GTSNPN, CDR2 SVGIG (reference sequence). The V end lost 2 bases, the J end lost 4 bases, and 17 bases lay between the germline ends. The CDR3 extends over 15 amino acids. The CDR3 loop reads CAWSPRTVLGYGYTF. DNA of the CDR3: TGTGCCTGGAGTCCTCGGACAGTTCTTGGCTATGGCTACACCTTC.

This clonotype was seen a handful of times. The J gene is TRBJ1-2, the V gene TRBV4-3, with D uncertain. CDR3 size: 15 residues. From germline, CDR1 is LGHNA and CDR2 YSLEER. The ends were cut back, 0 bases at V and 4 bases at J, with 12 bases in the middle. CDR3 residues: CASSQEHNQGYGYTF. CDR3 nucleotide sequence: TGCGCCAGCAGCCAAGAGCACAACCAAGGCTATGGCTACACCTTC.

This clonotype appeared a few times. The chain uses TRBV29-1 and TRBJ2-1, with TRBD2 matching over 9 bases. Germline trimming cut 7 bases from V and 5 bases from J; bases unmatched to any gene: 9. Germline CDR1 and CDR2: SQVTM and ANQGSEA. The CDR3 covers 14 residues. CDR3 sequence reads: CSGDAGTSNNEQFF. Written as DNA, the CDR3 is TGCAGCGGTGACGCCGGGACTAGCAACAATGAGCAGTTCTTC.